This TCR beta chain was observed in a study of T cell responses to AZD1222 COVID-19 vaccine. The germline CDR1 and CDR2 sequences are LNHDA and SQIVND (reference sequence). The V gene lost 5 bases and the J gene lost 5 bases, with 18 bases spanning the gap. The CDR3 consists of 15 residues. TCRdb keeps only in-frame clones here, not all; method: immunoSEQ multiplex PCR. The sample lists 140,000 to 150,000 clones, approximately 91% seen once, with about 4% in the top ten. The starting material was peripheral blood, obtained 28 days after the second AZD1222 dose. The receptor was isolated from an adult who received the AZD1222 COVID-19 vaccine. The chain has TRBV19 and TRBJ1-2; D call uncertain. The CDR3 region is CASSPSGEAGYGYTF. The CDR3 DNA reads as TGTGCCAGTAGTCCCAGTGGAGAAGCGGGGTATGGCTACACCTTC.